Sequencing of this T cell receptor beta chain was carried out in a study of post-analysis software for immune sequencing data. The CDR3 extends over 19 amino acids. Between the trimmed V and J ends, which lost 2 bases and 3 bases, there was a span of 20 bases. The library was made from cDNA and included unique molecular identifiers. With roughly 1 to 10 million T cells as the source, roughly 0.5 million cDNA molecules resulted. In TCRdb, the PCR reads were re-called with MiXCR into one record per CDR3 protein. The data contain almost 700,000 distinct CDR3 sequences, around 64% of them singletons. A word on this clonotype: Its antigen remains unknown.

Study-wide points: Patients showed TRBV5-6, TRBV5-1 and TRBV20-1 among a few TRBV segments more frequent than in controls.

The chain has TRBV23-1 and TRBJ2-6; maybe TRBD1 (6 bases). TRBV23-1 belongs to the ORF category, with a function that is uncertain. Sequencing used blood. This receptor was taken from a girl aged 2-10 years with multiple sclerosis. CDR3 in DNA: TGCGCCAGCAGTCAACTCCGGGACACCTTACGAAATGGGGCCAACGTCCTGACTTTC. It codes for CASSQLRDTLRNGANVLTF.